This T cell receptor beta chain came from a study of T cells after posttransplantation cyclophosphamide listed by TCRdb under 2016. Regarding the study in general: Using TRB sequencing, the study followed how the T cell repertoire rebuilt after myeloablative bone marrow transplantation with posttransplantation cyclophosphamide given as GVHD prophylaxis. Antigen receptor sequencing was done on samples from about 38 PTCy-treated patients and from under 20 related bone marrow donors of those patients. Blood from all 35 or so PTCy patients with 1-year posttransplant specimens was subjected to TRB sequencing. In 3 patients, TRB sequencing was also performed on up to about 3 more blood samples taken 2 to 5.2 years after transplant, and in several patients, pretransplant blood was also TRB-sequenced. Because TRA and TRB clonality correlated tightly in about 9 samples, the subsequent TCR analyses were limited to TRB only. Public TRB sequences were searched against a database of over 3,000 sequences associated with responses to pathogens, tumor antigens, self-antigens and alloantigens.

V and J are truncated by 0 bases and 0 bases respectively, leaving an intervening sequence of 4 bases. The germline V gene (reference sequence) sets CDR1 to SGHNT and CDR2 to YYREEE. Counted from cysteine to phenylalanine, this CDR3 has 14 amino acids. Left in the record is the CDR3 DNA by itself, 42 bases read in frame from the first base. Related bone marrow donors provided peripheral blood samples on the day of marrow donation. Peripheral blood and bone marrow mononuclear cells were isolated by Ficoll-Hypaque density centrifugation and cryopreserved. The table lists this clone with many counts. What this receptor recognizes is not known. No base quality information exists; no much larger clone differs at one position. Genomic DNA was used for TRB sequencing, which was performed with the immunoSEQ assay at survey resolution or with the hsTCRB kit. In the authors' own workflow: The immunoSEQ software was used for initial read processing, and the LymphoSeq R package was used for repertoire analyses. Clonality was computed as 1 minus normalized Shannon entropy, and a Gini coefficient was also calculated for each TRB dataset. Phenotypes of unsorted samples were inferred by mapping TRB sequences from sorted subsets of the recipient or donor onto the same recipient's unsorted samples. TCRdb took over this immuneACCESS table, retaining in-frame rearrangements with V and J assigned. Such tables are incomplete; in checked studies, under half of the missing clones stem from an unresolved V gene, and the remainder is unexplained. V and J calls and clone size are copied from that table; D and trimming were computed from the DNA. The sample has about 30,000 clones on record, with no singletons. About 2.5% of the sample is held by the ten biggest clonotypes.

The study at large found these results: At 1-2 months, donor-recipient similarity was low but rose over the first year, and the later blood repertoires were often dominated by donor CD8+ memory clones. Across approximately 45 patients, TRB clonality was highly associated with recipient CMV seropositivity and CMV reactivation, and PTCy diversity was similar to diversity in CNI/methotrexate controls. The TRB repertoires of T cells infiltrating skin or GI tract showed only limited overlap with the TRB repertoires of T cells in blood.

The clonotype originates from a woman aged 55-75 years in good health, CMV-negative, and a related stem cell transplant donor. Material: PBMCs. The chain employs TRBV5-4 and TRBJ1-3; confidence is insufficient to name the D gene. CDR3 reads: CASSLDGSGNTIYF. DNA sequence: TGTGCCAGCAGCTTGGACGGCTCTGGAAACACCATATATTTT.